The 31 T cell receptor beta chains below all came from one sample that was sequenced in a study of cytomegalovirus exposure and HLA in healthy donors. A multiplex PCR was run with 60 Vbeta primers and 13 Jbeta primers. Clones were sequenced by immunoSEQ multiplex PCR, and TCRdb holds only the in-frame ones, with some missing. The table has some 180,000 clones, around 80% seen once. The sequenced sample was PBMCs. These receptors were obtained from a girl under 18 in good health and CMV-seropositive.

This chain links TRBV28 with TRBJ1-2; 11 bases fit TRBD1. The CDR3 consists of 17 residues. Germline V gives CDR1 MDHEN, CDR2 SYDVKM. The V and J ends lost 4 bases and 2 bases, in that order; junction bases with no gene match: 9. Written as DNA, the CDR3 is TGTGCCAGCAGTTCCCCGGGACAGGGGGAAAACAACTATGGCTACACCTTC. Its protein product is CASSSPGQGENNYGYTF.

The gene calls are TRBV21-1 and TRBJ1-2. TRBV21-1 is marked as a pseudogene. The CDR3 length is 14 residues. This CDR3 is CASSRWEGGYGYTF. DNA for the CDR3: TGTGCCAGCAGCCGCTGGGAAGGCGGGTATGGCTACACCTTC.

The chain couples TRBV7-8 to TRBJ2-1; 8 bases match TRBD2. V was clipped by 5 bases and J by 5 bases; unmatched bases: 11. The CDR3 is 16 amino acids. CDR1 is SGHVS and CDR2 is FQNEAQ in the germline V gene. CDR3 nucleotide sequence: TGTGCCAGCAGCGGTACCGGGACTAGAGCCCACAATGAGCAGTTCTTC. As protein: CASSGTGTRAHNEQFF.

The gene calls are TRBV14 and TRBJ2-3; 9 bases are shared with TRBD2. The CDR3 loop spans 18 amino acids. J gave up 0 bases and V 2 bases, and 9 bases lay outside the gene matches. The V gene's germline CDR1 is SGHDN and CDR2 FVKESK. Here the CDR3 reads CASSQISTSGSSTDTQYF. CDR3 sequence (DNA): TGTGCCAGCAGCCAAATAAGTACTAGCGGGTCTAGCACAGATACGCAGTATTTT.

This chain joins TRBV10-1 and TRBJ2-5; 7 bases agree with TRBD1. This CDR3 spans 15 amino acids. J lost 5 bases, V lost 6 bases, and 12 bases had no gene match. In germline, CDR1 is WNHNN, CDR2 SYGVQD (reference sequence). The CDR3 nucleotides read TGCGCCAGCAGCGAACGGACAGGAAGGCTGGAGACCCAGTACTTC. It codes for CASSERTGRLETQYF.

The CDR3 here is CASSLFESGRVYNEQFF. DNA for the CDR3: TGTGCCAGCAGCTTATTCGAGAGCGGGAGGGTATACAATGAGCAGTTCTTC. J is TRBJ2-1 and V is TRBV11-2, with 10 positions matching TRBD2. The CDR3 is made up of 17 amino acids. V was pared by 2 bases and J by 4 bases, with 8 bases of the junction left unmatched. Germline CDR1 is SGHAT and CDR2 is FQNNGV.

The chain recombines TRBV5-6 with TRBJ2-5, with 9 bases lining up with TRBD1. J lost 3 bases, V lost 4 bases, and 10 bases had no gene match. The CDR3 totals 16 residues. CDR1 and CDR2 (germline): SGHDT, YYEEEE. CDR3 amino acids: CASSTQARDREETQYF. Written as DNA, the CDR3 is TGTGCCAGCAGCACCCAGGCCCGGGACAGGGAAGAGACCCAGTACTTC.

This clone was counted a single time. The gene calls are TRBV27 and TRBJ2-7; the match to TRBD1 covers 10 bases. Per germline, CDR1 MNHEY and CDR2 SMNVEV (reference sequence). This CDR3 region has 15 residues. J gave up 5 bases and V 3 bases, and 7 bases lay outside the gene matches. CDR3 sequence reads: CASSFPGQGKDEQYF. The CDR3 nucleotides read TGTGCCAGCAGTTTCCCGGGACAGGGGAAGGACGAGCAGTACTTC.

The rearrangement uses TRBV6-6 and TRBJ2-3; D is undetermined. CDR1 and CDR2 from the germline V gene are MNHNY and SVGAGI (reference sequence). The CDR3 is 15 residues long. With 6 bases removed from V and 6 bases from J, the gap between germline ends came to 19 bases. The CDR3 DNA reads TGTGCCAGCAGCTATGAATACAAGCTAGTGGATACGCAGTATTTT. It yields the protein CASSYEYKLVDTQYF.

This chain uses TRBV4-2 with TRBJ2-5; a possible D gene is TRBD2 (7 bases). CDR1 and CDR2 (germline): LGHNA, YNFKEQ. The CDR3 totals 16 residues. Trimming pared 2 bases from V and 4 bases from J, leaving 17 bases between. CDR3 bases: TGTGCCAGCAGCCAACCTATGGGGGGAGGGGGAGAGACCCAGTACTTC. Translating it yields CASSQPMGGGGETQYF.

This chain joins TRBV7-2 and TRBJ2-5; 10 positions agree with TRBD2. Germline values: CDR1 SGHTA, CDR2 FQGNSA. V shed 4 bases and J 7 bases; nucleotides not matched to a gene: 21. The CDR3 is made up of 19 amino acids. The CDR3 here is CASSSNPLSGRASIATQYF. CDR3 nucleotides: TGTGCCAGCAGCTCGAATCCCCTCAGCGGGAGGGCCAGTATTGCGACCCAGTACTTC.

This sequence joins TRBV19 and TRBJ2-7; the match to TRBD1 covers 10 bases. After removal of 3 bases from V and 2 bases from J, the junction contained 1 base not matched to a gene. The CDR3 sequence is 14 residues long. CDR1 is LNHDA and CDR2 is SQIVND in the germline V gene (reference sequence). Here the CDR3 reads CASSMDRGTYEQYF. The CDR3 region has the DNA TGTGCCAGTAGTATGGACAGGGGGACCTACGAGCAGTACTTC.

The V gene is TRBV6-5, the J gene TRBJ2-7, with 7 bases fitting TRBD1. Germline-derived CDR1 and CDR2 are MNHEY and SVGAGI. CDR3 length equals 14 residues. The V segment lost 2 bases and the J segment 3 bases; nucleotides outside the gene matches: 4. CDR3 loop: CASSYLGQDYEQYF. CDR3 DNA sequence: TGTGCCAGCAGTTACCTTGGACAGGACTACGAGCAGTACTTC.

This clone was seen a handful of times. The rearrangement joins TRBV4-2 to TRBJ1-1; unclear D gene. This CDR3 comprises 13 residues. V lost 7 bases, J lost 4 bases, and 13 bases lay in between. The germline gives CDR1 LGHNA, CDR2 YNFKEQ. This CDR3 reads CASKEPFVTEAFF. The DNA for the CDR3 is TGTGCCAGCAAAGAGCCCTTTGTCACTGAAGCTTTCTTT.

The chain links TRBV6-1 to TRBJ1-1, with D possibly being TRBD1 (5 bases). Per germline, CDR1 MNHNS and CDR2 SASEGT. The CDR3 totals 13 residues. The CDR3 nucleotides read TGTGTCACCCGGGGGTTCGTGGACACTGAAGCTTTCTTT. Protein product: CVTRGFVDTEAFF.

CDR3: CASSLQGGSTYGYTF. CDR3 in DNA: TGTGCCAGCAGCTTACAGGGCGGTTCCACCTATGGCTACACCTTC. This chain links TRBV9 with TRBJ1-2; maybe TRBD1 (6 bases). CDR1 and CDR2 (germline): SGDLS, YYNGEE. V lost 4 bases to trimming and J lost 4 bases, with 17 bases between them. The CDR3 is made up of 15 amino acids. Drawing the rest from reference TRBV9 and TRBJ1-2, the complete variable domain is DSGVTQTPKHLITATGQRVTLRCSPRSGDLSVYWYQQSLDQGLQFLIQYYNGEERAKGNILERFSAQQFPDLHSELNLSSLELGDSALYFCASSLQGGSTYGYTFGSGTRLTVV.

The chain has TRBV5-1 and TRBJ1-1; no firm D call. Germline CDR1 reads SGHRS; CDR2 reads YFSETQ. The germline V and J ends were trimmed by 5 bases and 10 bases, with 15 bases remaining between them. This CDR3 has 12 residues. The CDR3 reads CASSPDGVTAFF. CDR3 nucleotides: TGCGCCAGCAGTCCCGACGGGGTAACAGCTTTCTTT.

This chain links TRBV5-6 with TRBJ2-7; 9 bases align to TRBD2. The J segment lost 4 bases and the V segment lost 4 bases, leaving 6 bases of the junction unmatched. This CDR3 region has 14 residues. Germline values: CDR1 SGHDT, CDR2 YYEEEE. The CDR3 coding sequence is TGTGCCAGCAGCGCCGGGACTAGCTCTTACGAGCAGTACTTC. Translation: CASSAGTSSYEQYF.

Notes on this clone: An end of the junction differs from the germline gene, which may be a read error. CDR3 bases: TGTGCCAGCAGTTACTTCAAGGGGGCGAGGGGGTCGTTCTTC. Translation gives CASSYFKGARGSFF. The rearrangement joins TRBV6-5 to TRBJ1-2; TRBD1 matches 7 bases. This CDR3 has 14 amino acids. CDR1 is MNHEY, CDR2 SVGAGI, per germline.

The chain employs TRBV10-3 and TRBJ2-3; 7 nucleotides match TRBD2. V shed 4 bases, J shed 0 bases, and the junction held 10 bases outside the gene matches. The CDR3 has 17 residues. Germline-derived CDR1 and CDR2 are ENHRY and SYGVKD. The CDR3 sequence: CAISGGGEKRSTDTQYF. The CDR3 bases are TGTGCCATCAGTGGGGGGGGAGAGAAGCGAAGCACAGATACGCAGTATTTT.

The chain is built from TRBV2 and TRBJ2-7; 13 bases are shared with TRBD2. There are 14 residues in the CDR3. V was pared by 6 bases and J by 11 bases, with 10 bases of the junction left unmatched. Germline loops: CDR1 SNHLY, CDR2 FYNNEI. CDR3 nucleotide sequence: TGTGCCAGCAGGGAGGGGACTAGCGGGAACCCAGAGTACTTC. Protein product: CASREGTSGNPEYF.

V usage is TRBV28 and J usage is TRBJ2-1, with D uncertain. The CDR3 sequence is 12 residues long. Per germline, CDR1 MDHEN and CDR2 SYDVKM. Trimming took 4 bases from V and 5 from J, leaving 6 bases between them. In nucleotides, the CDR3 is TGTGCCAGCAGTTCGGCGGACAATGAGCAGTTCTTC. Its protein is CASSSADNEQFF.

The CDR3 DNA sequence: TGCGCCAGCAGTGAGTCGACAGGGTATCAGCCCCAGCATTTT. It yields the protein CASSESTGYQPQHF. The chain has TRBV10-2 and TRBJ1-5; 7 nucleotides line up with TRBD1. The germline gives CDR1 WSHSY, CDR2 SAAADI. The CDR3 has 14 residues. V shed 0 bases and J 5 bases; nucleotides not matched to a gene: 1.

The CDR3 loop is CASSLYGQEREFETQYF. CDR3 in DNA: TGTGCCAGCAGTTTGTACGGTCAGGAGCGGGAGTTCGAGACCCAGTACTTC. V is TRBV28 and J is TRBJ2-5, with 8 bases matching TRBD2. V lost 3 bases to trimming and J lost 5 bases; unmatched junction nucleotides: 14. Per the germline V gene, CDR1 is MDHEN and CDR2 is SYDVKM. The CDR3 loop spans 17 amino acids. Filled out from reference TRBV28 and TRBJ2-5, the complete variable domain reads DVKVTQSSRYLVKRTGEKVFLECVQDMDHENMFWYRQDPGLGLRLIYFSYDVKMKEKGDIPEGYSVSREKKERFSLILESASTNQTSMYLCASSLYGQEREFETQYFGPGTRLLVL.

V usage is TRBV6-5 and J usage is TRBJ2-1; the D gene is possibly TRBD2 (5 bases). Trimming left V 0 bases short and J 3 bases short, with 12 bases between. This CDR3 contains 16 residues. Germline CDR1 and CDR2: MNHEY and SVGAGI. CDR3: CASSYSRAENYNEQFF. CDR3 bases: TGTGCCAGCAGTTACTCGAGGGCGGAAAACTACAATGAGCAGTTCTTC.

The chain is built from TRBV12-5 and TRBJ2-1; unclear D gene. The CDR3 has 13 amino acids. Trimming removed 6 bases from V and 3 bases from J, with 9 bases in between. Germline V gives CDR1 LGHNT, CDR2 FRNRAP. The CDR3 spells CASGLASYNEQFF. The DNA for the CDR3 is TGTGCTAGTGGCCTGGCCAGCTACAATGAGCAGTTCTTC.

V gene TRBV28 combines with J gene TRBJ2-3; TRBD2 matches 8 bases. This CDR3 spans 16 amino acids. The germline CDR1 and CDR2 sequences are MDHEN and SYDVKM. J gave up 0 bases and V 2 bases, and 4 bases lay outside the gene matches. DNA for the CDR3: TGTGCCAGCAGTTTAGCGGGGGGAGGGAGCACAGATACGCAGTATTTT. Translated: CASSLAGGGSTDTQYF.

Of note for this clone: Distinct nucleotide sequences in the sample also encode this CDR3. The chain uses TRBV4-1 and TRBJ1-1; 7 bases agree with TRBD1. Germline V CDR1 and CDR2: MGHRA, YSYEKL. The CDR3 length is 15 residues. Trimming at V came to 0 bases and at J to 0 bases, leaving 1 base not matched to a gene. The chain's CDR3 is CASSQEGTVNTEAFF. DNA of the CDR3: TGCGCCAGCAGCCAAGAGGGGACAGTGAACACTGAAGCTTTCTTT.

The V call is TRBV27, the J call TRBJ1-5; D is uncertain. Trimming pared 3 bases from V and 0 bases from J, leaving 6 bases between. This CDR3 comprises 14 residues. Germline assignment: CDR1 MNHEY and CDR2 SMNVEV (reference sequence). In DNA form, the CDR3 reads TGTGCCAGCAGTTTGCAGAATAGCAATCAGCCCCAGCATTTT. Residues: CASSLQNSNQPQHF.

This clone has only one observation. The chain carries TRBV6-6 and TRBJ1-2; TRBD1 aligns across 9 bases. V was clipped by 5 bases and J by 7 bases; unmatched bases: 14. The CDR3 is 16 residues long. CDR1 is MNHNY, CDR2 SVGAGI, per germline (reference sequence). This CDR3 reads CASSLQRGQGESGYTF. The CDR3 region has the DNA TGTGCCAGCAGTCTTCAACGGGGACAGGGAGAGAGTGGCTACACCTTC.

V gene TRBV5-1 combines with J gene TRBJ1-1; 8 nucleotides agree with TRBD1. Germline V gene sequence: CDR1 SGHRS, CDR2 YFSETQ. J lost 4 bases, V lost 0 bases, and 8 bases had no gene match. The CDR3 is 16 amino acids. The CDR3 here is CASSLAPGGASTEAFF. The DNA for the CDR3 is TGCGCCAGCAGCTTGGCCCCAGGGGGCGCGAGCACTGAAGCTTTCTTT.